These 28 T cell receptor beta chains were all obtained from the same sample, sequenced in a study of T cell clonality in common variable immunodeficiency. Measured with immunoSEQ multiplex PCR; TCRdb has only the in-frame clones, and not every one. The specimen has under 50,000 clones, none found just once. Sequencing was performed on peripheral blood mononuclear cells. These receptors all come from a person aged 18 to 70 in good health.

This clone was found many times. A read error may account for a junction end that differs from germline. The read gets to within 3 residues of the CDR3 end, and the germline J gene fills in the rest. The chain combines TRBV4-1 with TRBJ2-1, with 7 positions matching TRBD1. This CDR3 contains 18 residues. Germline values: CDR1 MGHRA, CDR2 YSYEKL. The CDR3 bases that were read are TGCCCCAGCAGCCAAAGAGGCCCGGGCCAGGGGGCCTACAATGAG. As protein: CPSSQRGPGQGAYNE. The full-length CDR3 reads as CPSSQRGPGQGAYNEQFF.

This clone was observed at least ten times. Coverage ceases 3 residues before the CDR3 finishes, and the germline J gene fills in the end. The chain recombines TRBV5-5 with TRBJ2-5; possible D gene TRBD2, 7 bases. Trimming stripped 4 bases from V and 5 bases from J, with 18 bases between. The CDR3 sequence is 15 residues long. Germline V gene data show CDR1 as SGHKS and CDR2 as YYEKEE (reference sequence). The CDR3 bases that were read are TGTGCCAGCAGCCGGGGGCCTAGCGGACTCGAGACC. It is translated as CASSRGPSGLET. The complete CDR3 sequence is CASSRGPSGLETQYF.

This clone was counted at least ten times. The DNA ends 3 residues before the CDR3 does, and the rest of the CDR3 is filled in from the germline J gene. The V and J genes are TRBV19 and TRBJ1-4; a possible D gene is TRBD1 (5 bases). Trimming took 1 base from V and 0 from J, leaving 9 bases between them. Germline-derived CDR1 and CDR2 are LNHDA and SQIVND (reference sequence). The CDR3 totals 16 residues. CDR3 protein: CASSIGSRATNEKLFF. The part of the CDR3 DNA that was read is TGTGCCAGTAGTATAGGTTCCAGGGCAACTAATGAAAAA.

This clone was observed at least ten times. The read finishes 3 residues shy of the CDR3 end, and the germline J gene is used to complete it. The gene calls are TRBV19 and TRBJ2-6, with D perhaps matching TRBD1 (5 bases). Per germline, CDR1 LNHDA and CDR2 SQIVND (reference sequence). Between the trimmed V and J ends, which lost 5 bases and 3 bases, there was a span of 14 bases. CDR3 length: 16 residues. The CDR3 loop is CASSDRPGFGANVLTF. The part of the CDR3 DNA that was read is TGTGCCAGTAGTGACAGACCCGGTTTTGGGGCCAACGTC.

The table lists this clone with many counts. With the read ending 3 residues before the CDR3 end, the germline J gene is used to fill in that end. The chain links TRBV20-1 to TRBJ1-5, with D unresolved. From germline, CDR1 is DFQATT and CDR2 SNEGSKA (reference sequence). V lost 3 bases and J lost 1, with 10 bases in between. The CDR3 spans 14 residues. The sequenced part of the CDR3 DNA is TGCAGTGCTAGTGCAGGAAAAAGCAATCAGCCC. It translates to CSASAGKSNQP. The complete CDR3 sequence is CSASAGKSNQPQHF.

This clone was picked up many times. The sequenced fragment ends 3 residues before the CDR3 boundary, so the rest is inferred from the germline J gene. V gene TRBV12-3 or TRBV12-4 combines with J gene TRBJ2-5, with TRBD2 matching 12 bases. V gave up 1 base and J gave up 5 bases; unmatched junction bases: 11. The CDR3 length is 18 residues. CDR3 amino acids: CASSLGLGLAGPRETQYF. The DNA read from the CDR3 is TGTGCCAGCAGTTTAGGGTTAGGACTAGCGGGGCCCCGGGAGACC.

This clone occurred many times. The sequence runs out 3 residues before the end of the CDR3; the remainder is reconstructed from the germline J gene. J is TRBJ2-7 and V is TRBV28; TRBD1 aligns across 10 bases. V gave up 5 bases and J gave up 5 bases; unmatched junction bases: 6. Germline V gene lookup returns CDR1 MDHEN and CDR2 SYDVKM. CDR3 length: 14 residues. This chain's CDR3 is CASSARDRGHEQYF. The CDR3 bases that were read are TGTGCCAGCAGTGCCAGGGACAGGGGACACGAG.

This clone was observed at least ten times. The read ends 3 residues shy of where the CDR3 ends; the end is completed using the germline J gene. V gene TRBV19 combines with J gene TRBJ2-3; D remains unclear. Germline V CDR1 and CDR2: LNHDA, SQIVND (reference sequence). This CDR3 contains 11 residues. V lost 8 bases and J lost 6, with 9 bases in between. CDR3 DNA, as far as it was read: TGTGCCAGTGGTAGTGCGGATACG. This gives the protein CASGSADT. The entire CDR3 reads CASGSADTQYF.

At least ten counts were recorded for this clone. Here the CDR3 reads CASSLKGEQETQYF. The DNA read from the CDR3 is TGTGCCAGCAGTTTAAAGGGGGAACAAGAGACC. This chain links TRBV28 with TRBJ2-5; a weak D match, TRBD1 (6 bases). The read ends 3 residues before the CDR3 terminus; that terminus is restored from the germline J gene. Germline values: CDR1 MDHEN, CDR2 SYDVKM. This CDR3 has 14 amino acids. V lost 2 bases and J 2 bases, leaving 9 bases between the germline ends.

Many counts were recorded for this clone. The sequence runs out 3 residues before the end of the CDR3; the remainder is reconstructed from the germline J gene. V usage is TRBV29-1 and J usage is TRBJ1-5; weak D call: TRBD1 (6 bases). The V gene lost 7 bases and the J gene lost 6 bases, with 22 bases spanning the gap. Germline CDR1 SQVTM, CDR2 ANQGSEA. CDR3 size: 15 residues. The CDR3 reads CSAISGGGLGQPQHF. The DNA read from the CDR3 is TGCAGCGCCATTAGCGGGGGGGGCTTGGGTCAGCCC. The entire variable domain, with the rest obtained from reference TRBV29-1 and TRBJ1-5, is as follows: SAVISQKPSRDICQRGTSLTIQCQVDSQVTMMFWYRQQPGQSLTLIATANQGSEATYESGFVIDKFPISRPNLTFSTLTVSNMSPEDSSIYLCSAISGGGLGQPQHFGDGTRLSIL.

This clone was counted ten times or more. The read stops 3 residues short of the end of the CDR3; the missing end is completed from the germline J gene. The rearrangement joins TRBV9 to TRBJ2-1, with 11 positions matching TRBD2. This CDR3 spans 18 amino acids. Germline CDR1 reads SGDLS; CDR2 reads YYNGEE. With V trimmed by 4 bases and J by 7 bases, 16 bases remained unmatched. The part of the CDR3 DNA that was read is TGTGCCAGCAGCTCAAGGGACAGACTAGCGGGATATGGGAATGAG. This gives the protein CASSSRDRLAGYGNE. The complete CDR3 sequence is CASSSRDRLAGYGNEQFF.

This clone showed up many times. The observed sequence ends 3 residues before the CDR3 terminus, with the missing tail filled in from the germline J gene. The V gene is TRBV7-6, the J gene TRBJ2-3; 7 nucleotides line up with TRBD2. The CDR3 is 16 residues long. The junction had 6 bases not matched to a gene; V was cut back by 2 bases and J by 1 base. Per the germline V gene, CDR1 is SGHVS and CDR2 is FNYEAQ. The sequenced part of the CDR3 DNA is TGTGCCAGCAGCTTAACGGGGGGTCAACGCACAGATACG. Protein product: CASSLTGGQRTDT. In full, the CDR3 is CASSLTGGQRTDTQYF.

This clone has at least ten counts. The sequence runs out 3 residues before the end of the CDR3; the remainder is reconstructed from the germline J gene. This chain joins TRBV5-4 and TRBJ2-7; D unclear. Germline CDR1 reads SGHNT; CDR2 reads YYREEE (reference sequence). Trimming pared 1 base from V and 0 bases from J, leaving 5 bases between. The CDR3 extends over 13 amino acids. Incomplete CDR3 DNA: TGTGCCAGCAGCTTGAAGGGCTCCTACGAG. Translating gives CASSLKGSYE. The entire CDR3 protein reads CASSLKGSYEQYF.

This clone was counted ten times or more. CDR3 bases read: TGCAGCGCCAACGGCGGGACAGCTTATGGC. The encoded protein is CSANGGTAYG. In full, the CDR3 reads CSANGGTAYGYTF. The gene calls are TRBV29-1 and TRBJ1-2; 7 positions match TRBD1. The sequence runs out 3 residues before the end of the CDR3; the remainder is reconstructed from the germline J gene. V dropped 7 bases and J dropped 5; count of bases not matched to a gene: 10. The germline V gene encodes CDR1 SQVTM and CDR2 ANQGSEA. The CDR3 is 13 amino acids.

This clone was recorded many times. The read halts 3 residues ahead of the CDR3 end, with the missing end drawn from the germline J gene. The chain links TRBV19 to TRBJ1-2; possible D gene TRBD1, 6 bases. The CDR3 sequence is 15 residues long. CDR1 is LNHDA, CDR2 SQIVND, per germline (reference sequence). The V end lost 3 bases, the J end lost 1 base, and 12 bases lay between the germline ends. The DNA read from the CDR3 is TGTGCCAGTAGTATTCGGGCAGGGGATAACTATGGC. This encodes CASSIRAGDNYG. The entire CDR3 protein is CASSIRAGDNYGYTF.

The DNA read from the CDR3 is TGCGCCAGCACCGAAAATGGCGGGCTCCGTCAAGAGACC. Translation: CASTENGGLRQET. The entire CDR3 reads CASTENGGLRQETQYF. This chain connects TRBV10-2 to TRBJ2-5; a possible D gene is TRBD2 (5 bases). Coverage ceases 3 residues before the CDR3 finishes, and the germline J gene fills in the end. CDR1 is WSHSY, CDR2 SAAADI, per germline. The CDR3 sequence is 16 residues long. V dropped 7 bases and J dropped 2 bases, with 20 bases sitting between them.

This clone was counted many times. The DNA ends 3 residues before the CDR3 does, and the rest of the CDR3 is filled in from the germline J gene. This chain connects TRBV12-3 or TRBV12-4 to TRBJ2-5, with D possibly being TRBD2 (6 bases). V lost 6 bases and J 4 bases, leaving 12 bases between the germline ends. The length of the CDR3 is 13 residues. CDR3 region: CASSPRRGETQYF. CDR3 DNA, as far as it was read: TGTGCCAGCAGCCCTAGGAGGGGAGAGACC.

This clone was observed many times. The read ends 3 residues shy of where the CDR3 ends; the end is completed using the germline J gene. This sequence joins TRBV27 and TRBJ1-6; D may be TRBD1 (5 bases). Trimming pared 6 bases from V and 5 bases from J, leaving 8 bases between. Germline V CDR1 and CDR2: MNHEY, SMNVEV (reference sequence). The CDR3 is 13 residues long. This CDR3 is CASSPRDNSPLHF. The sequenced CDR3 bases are TGTGCCAGCAGCCCCAGGGATAATTCACCC.

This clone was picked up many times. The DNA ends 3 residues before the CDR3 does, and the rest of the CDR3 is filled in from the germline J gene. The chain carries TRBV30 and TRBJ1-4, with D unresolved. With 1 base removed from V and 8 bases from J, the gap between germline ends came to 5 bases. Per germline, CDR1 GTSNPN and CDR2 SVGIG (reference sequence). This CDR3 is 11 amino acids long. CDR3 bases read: TGTGCCTGGAGTGAACAGGAAAAA. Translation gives CAWSEQEK. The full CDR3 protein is CAWSEQEKLFF.

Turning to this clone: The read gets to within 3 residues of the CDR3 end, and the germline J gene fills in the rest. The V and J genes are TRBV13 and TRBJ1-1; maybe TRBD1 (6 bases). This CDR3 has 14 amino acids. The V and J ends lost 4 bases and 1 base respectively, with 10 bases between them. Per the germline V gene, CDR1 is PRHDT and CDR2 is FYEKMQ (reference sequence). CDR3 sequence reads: CASSSGGGNTEAFF. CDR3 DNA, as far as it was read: TGTGCCAGCAGCTCGGGAGGGGGGAACACTGAA. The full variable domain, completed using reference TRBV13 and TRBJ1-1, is AAGVIQSPRHLIKEKRETATLKCYPIPRHDTVYWYQQGPGQDPQFLISFYEKMQSDKGSIPDRFSAQQFSDYHSELNMSSLELGDSALYFCASSSGGGNTEAFFGQGTRLTVV.

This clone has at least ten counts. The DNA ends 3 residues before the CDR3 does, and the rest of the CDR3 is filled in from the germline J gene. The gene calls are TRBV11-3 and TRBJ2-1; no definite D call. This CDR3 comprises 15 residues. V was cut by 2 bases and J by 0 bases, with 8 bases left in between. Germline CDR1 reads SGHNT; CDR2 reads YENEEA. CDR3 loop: CASSLWASSYNEQFF. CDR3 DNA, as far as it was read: TGTGCCAGCAGCTTATGGGCGAGCTCCTACAATGAG.

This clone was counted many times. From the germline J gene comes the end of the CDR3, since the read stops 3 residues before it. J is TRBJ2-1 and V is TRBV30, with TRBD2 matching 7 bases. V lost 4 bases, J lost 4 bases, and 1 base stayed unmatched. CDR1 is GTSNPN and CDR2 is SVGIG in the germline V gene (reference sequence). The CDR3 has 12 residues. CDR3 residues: CAWTSGYNEQFF. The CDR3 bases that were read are TGTGCCTGGACTAGCGGATACAATGAG.

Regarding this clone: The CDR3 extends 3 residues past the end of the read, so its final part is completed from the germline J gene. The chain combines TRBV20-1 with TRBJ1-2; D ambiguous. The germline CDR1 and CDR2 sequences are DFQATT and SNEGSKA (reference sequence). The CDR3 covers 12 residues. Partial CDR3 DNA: TGCAGTGCCAGATCGGAGTACTACGAC. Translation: CSARSEYYD. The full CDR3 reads CSARSEYYDYTF.

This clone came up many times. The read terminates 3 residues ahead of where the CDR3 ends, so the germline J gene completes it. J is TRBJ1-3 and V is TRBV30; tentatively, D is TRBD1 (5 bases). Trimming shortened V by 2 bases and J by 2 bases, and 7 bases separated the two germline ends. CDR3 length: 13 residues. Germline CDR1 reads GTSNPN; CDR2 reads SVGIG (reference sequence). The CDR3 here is CAWSRGAGNTIYF. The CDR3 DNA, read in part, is TGTGCCTGGAGTCGGGGGGCTGGAAACACC.

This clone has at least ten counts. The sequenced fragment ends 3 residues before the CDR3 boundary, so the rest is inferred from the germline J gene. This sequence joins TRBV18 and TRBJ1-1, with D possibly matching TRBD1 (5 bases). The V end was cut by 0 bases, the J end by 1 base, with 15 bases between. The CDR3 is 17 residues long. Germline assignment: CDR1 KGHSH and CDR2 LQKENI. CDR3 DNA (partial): TGTGCCAGCTCACCACCTTTCCAGGGAACAAGGAACACTGAA. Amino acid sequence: CASSPPFQGTRNTE. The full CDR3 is CASSPPFQGTRNTEAFF.

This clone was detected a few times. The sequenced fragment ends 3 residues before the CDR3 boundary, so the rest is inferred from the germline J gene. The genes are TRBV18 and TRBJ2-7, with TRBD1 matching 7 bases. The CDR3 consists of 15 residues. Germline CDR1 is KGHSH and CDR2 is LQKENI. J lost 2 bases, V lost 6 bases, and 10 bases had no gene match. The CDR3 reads CASSPRQGRPYEQYF. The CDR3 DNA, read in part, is TGTGCCAGCTCCCCCCGACAGGGAAGGCCCTACGAG.

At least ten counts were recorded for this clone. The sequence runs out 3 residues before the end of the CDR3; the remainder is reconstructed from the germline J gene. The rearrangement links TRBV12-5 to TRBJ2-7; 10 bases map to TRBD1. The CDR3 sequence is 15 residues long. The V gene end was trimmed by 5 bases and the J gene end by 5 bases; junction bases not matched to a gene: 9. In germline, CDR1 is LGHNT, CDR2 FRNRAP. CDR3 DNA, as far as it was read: TGTGCTAGTGGTAATCCCGGGACAGGGGACCACGAG. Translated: CASGNPGTGDHE. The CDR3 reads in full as CASGNPGTGDHEQYF.

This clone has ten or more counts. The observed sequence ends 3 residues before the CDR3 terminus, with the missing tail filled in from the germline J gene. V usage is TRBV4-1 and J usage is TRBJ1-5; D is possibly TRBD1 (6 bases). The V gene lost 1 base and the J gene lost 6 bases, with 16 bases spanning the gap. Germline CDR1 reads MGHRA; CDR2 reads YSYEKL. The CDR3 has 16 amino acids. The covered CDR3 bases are TGCGCCAGCAGCCAAGTGGGGGCCAGGGGAAGTCAGCCC. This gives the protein CASSQVGARGSQP. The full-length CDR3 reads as CASSQVGARGSQPQHF.